These 29 T cell receptor beta chains were sequenced from one sample in a study of cytomegalovirus exposure and HLA in healthy donors. PCR involved 60 Vbeta and 13 Jbeta primers. Method: immunoSEQ multiplex PCR; TCRdb's copy keeps in-frame clones and lacks some. The sample yields 87,000 or so clones, less than 10% seen once. Sequencing used PBMCs. These TCRs come from a man aged 50 to 60 in good health and CMV-seronegative.

This rearrangement joins TRBV28 to TRBJ1-6; 10 nucleotides align to TRBD1. The CDR3 has 18 amino acids. Trimming cost V 6 bases and J 2 bases; bases outside gene matches: 10. CDR1 and CDR2 from the germline V gene are MDHEN and SYDVKM. CDR3 sequence (DNA): TGTGCCAGCAGCCGACAGGGACAGGGGACGGCCTATAATTCACCCCTCCACTTT. It encodes CASSRQGQGTAYNSPLHF.

There are a few counts of this clone. The chain combines TRBV18 with TRBJ1-1; a possible D gene is TRBD1 (5 bases). Germline CDR1 and CDR2: KGHSH and LQKENI. V dropped 5 bases and J dropped 6 bases, with 16 bases sitting between them. This CDR3 comprises 14 residues. CDR3 region: CASSAESRVAEAFF. The CDR3 nucleotides are TGTGCCAGCTCAGCCGAGAGCAGGGTCGCTGAAGCTTTCTTT.

The chain is built from TRBV6-5 and TRBJ2-1; the D is unclear. From germline, CDR1 is MNHEY and CDR2 SVGAGI. The CDR3 consists of 13 residues. Between the trimmed V and J ends, which lost 5 bases and 8 bases, there was a span of 13 bases. CDR3 protein: CASSRTEVDEQFF. The DNA for the CDR3 is TGTGCCAGCAGTAGAACTGAGGTGGATGAGCAGTTCTTC.

This clone was found a few times. V and J are TRBV9 and TRBJ2-1, with 12 bases that match TRBD2. After removal of 0 bases from V and 10 bases from J, the junction contained 5 bases not matched to a gene. This CDR3 region has 15 residues. CDR1 is SGDLS, CDR2 YYNGEE, per germline. The CDR3 here is CASSVASGGAGEQFF. Written as DNA, the CDR3 is TGTGCCAGCAGCGTAGCTAGCGGGGGGGCAGGGGAGCAGTTCTTC. Full variable domain (missing parts from reference TRBV9 and TRBJ2-1): DSGVTQTPKHLITATGQRVTLRCSPRSGDLSVYWYQQSLDQGLQFLIQYYNGEERAKGNILERFSAQQFPDLHSELNLSSLELGDSALYFCASSVASGGAGEQFFGPGTRLTVL.

CDR3 region: CASSIGDSQETQYF. Here the CDR3 DNA reads TGTGCCAGTAGTATTGGGGACAGCCAAGAGACCCAGTACTTC. The chain carries TRBV19 and TRBJ2-5; 7 bases line up with TRBD1. V was clipped by 3 bases and J by 1 base; unmatched bases: 2. The length of the CDR3 is 14 residues. The germline V gene has CDR1 LNHDA and CDR2 SQIVND (reference sequence).

This clone occurred a few times. This chain connects TRBV7-6 to TRBJ2-3; 10 positions agree with TRBD1. This CDR3 has 16 residues. CDR1 SGHVS and CDR2 FNYEAQ come from the germline V gene. The V and J ends lost 3 bases and 6 bases, in that order; junction bases with no gene match: 9. The CDR3 nucleotides read TGTGCCAGCAGCTTTCTCCTGGGACAGGGGAAGGATACGCAGTATTTT. It codes for CASSFLLGQGKDTQYF.

The chain uses TRBV9 and TRBJ1-1, with D possibly TRBD1 on 6 matching bases. Germline V CDR1 and CDR2: SGDLS, YYNGEE. Trimming shortened V by 3 bases and J by 2 bases, and 8 bases separated the two germline ends. CDR3 length: 13 residues. This chain's CDR3 is CASSAGHNTEAFF. The DNA of the CDR3 is TGTGCCAGCAGCGCGGGACACAACACTGAAGCTTTCTTT.

The chain combines TRBV30 with TRBJ1-1, with 9 bases fitting TRBD1. Trimming at V came to 8 bases and at J to 7 bases, leaving 11 bases not matched to a gene. This CDR3 has 13 residues. Per germline, CDR1 GTSNPN and CDR2 SVGIG (reference sequence). The CDR3 coding sequence is TGTGCCCAGAGGGGGACAGGGAAGGGTGAAGCTTTCTTT. Translating it yields CAQRGTGKGEAFF.

This clone was counted only a few times. The chain uses TRBV30 and TRBJ1-5; D is ambiguous. The CDR3 covers 14 residues. Germline loops: CDR1 GTSNPN, CDR2 SVGIG (reference sequence). Trimming removed 3 bases from V and 7 bases from J, with 16 bases in between. This CDR3 reads CAWSSPRLRQPQHF. For the CDR3, the DNA is TGTGCCTGGAGCAGCCCCAGGCTGAGACAGCCCCAGCATTTT.

In this sample, this clone turned up a few times. The chain carries TRBV5-1 and TRBJ2-4; no firm D call. In germline, CDR1 is SGHRS, CDR2 YFSETQ. Trimming took 8 bases from V and 6 from J, leaving 12 bases between them. This CDR3 has 12 amino acids. This CDR3 reads CASASALNIQYF. CDR3 nucleotide sequence: TGCGCCAGTGCCAGTGCCCTAAACATTCAGTACTTC.

This clone came up a few times. The CDR3: CASSWGQMNYGYTF. The CDR3 DNA follows: TGTGCCAGCAGCTGGGGACAGATGAACTATGGCTACACCTTC. The J gene is TRBJ1-2, the V gene TRBV7-2; 7 bases match TRBD1. The CDR3 runs 14 residues. Losses at the gene ends were 4 bases for V and 2 bases for J; bases not matched to a gene: 4. Germline CDR1 SGHTA, CDR2 FQGNSA.

This clone was counted between two and nine times. The gene calls are TRBV5-1 and TRBJ2-1, with D maybe TRBD1 (6 bases). Germline V lookup: CDR1 SGHRS, CDR2 YFSETQ. CDR3 length: 15 amino acids. V dropped 5 bases and J dropped 4 bases, with 16 bases sitting between them. The CDR3 DNA reads as TGCGCCAGCAGACTGATTCGGACAGATTACAATGAGCAGTTCTTC. Translating gives CASRLIRTDYNEQFF. Full variable domain (rest looked up from reference TRBV5-1 and TRBJ2-1): KAGVTQTPRYLIKTRGQQVTLSCSPISGHRSVSWYQQTPGQGLQFLFEYFSETQRNKGNFPGRFSGRQFSNSRSEMNVSTLELGDSALYLCASRLIRTDYNEQFFGPGTRLTVL.

This clone was picked up a small number of times. The gene calls are TRBV28 and TRBJ2-7, with 11 bases identical to TRBD2. V trimming: 1 base; J trimming: 3 bases; junction bases outside the gene matches: 5. Germline lookup yields CDR1 MDHEN and CDR2 SYDVKM. The CDR3 sequence is 16 residues long. CDR3 DNA sequence: TGTGCCAGCAGTTTATCGACGGGACTAGCGGTCTACGAGCAGTACTTC. Residues: CASSLSTGLAVYEQYF.

The chain links TRBV7-2 to TRBJ2-1; 8 bases line up with TRBD2. Losses at the gene ends were 5 bases for V and 2 bases for J; bases not matched to a gene: 8. The CDR3 length is 16 residues. Germline assignment: CDR1 SGHTA and CDR2 FQGNSA. CDR3 DNA: TGTGCCAGCAGCGCCAGACTAGCGAAAGCCTACAATGAGCAGTTCTTC. Residues: CASSARLAKAYNEQFF.

The sample holds a few counts of this clone. V is TRBV19 and J is TRBJ1-1; 12 bases agree with TRBD1. This CDR3 has 15 residues. After removal of 5 bases from V and 4 bases from J, the junction contained 5 bases not matched to a gene. Germline CDR1 reads LNHDA; CDR2 reads SQIVND (reference sequence). The CDR3 coding sequence is TGTGCCAGTAGTTCGGGACAGGGGGCTATCACTGAAGCTTTCTTT. Amino acid sequence: CASSSGQGAITEAFF.

The gene calls are TRBV13 and TRBJ2-3; the match to TRBD2 covers 11 bases. V was pared by 0 bases and J by 4 bases, with 0 bases of the junction left unmatched. The CDR3 has 15 amino acids. In germline, CDR1 is PRHDT, CDR2 FYEKMQ (reference sequence). The CDR3 sequence: CASSLGLAGADTQYF. CDR3 bases: TGTGCCAGCAGCTTAGGACTAGCGGGAGCAGATACGCAGTATTTT.

CDR3 nucleotide sequence: TGTGCCAGCTCAGTCGGACTAGCGGTCCGGGGGGATACGCAGTATTTT. Amino acids: CASSVGLAVRGDTQYF. The chain links TRBV18 to TRBJ2-3; the match to TRBD2 covers 10 bases. This CDR3 contains 16 residues. Germline V gives CDR1 KGHSH, CDR2 LQKENI. The V and J ends lost 5 bases and 6 bases, in that order; junction bases with no gene match: 11.

This clone turned up a few times. One end of the junction fails to match germline, which may point to a read error. This rearrangement joins TRBV29-1 to TRBJ1-2; 8 positions agree with TRBD1. The CDR3 has 12 amino acids. Germline CDR1 is SQVTM and CDR2 is ANQGSEA. In DNA, the CDR3 is TGCAGCGTTGAAGCCTCAGGAGGGACAGGCTCTTTC. This gives the protein CSVEASGGTGSF.

This clone appeared a few times. This sequence joins TRBV6-1 and TRBJ2-7; D gene uncertain. The CDR3 is 13 residues long. The V gene lost 7 bases and the J gene lost 2 bases, with 12 bases spanning the gap. Germline CDR1 is MNHNS and CDR2 is SASEGT. CDR3 in amino acids: CASTSAGAYEQYF. CDR3 in DNA: TGTGCCAGCACGTCCGCCGGAGCCTACGAGCAGTACTTC.

This clone occurred a few times. The V call is TRBV6-1, the J call TRBJ2-1, with 7 bases fitting TRBD1. There are 15 residues in the CDR3. Germline CDR1 is MNHNS and CDR2 is SASEGT. The V segment lost 4 bases and the J segment 4 bases; nucleotides outside the gene matches: 7. CDR3 amino acids: CASSAAGTVYNEQFF. As DNA, the CDR3 is TGTGCCAGCAGTGCCGCCGGGACAGTATACAATGAGCAGTTCTTC.

The chain carries TRBV5-1 and TRBJ2-7; possible D gene TRBD1, 5 bases. V shed 2 bases and J shed 6 bases, with 18 bases lying between them. Germline lookup yields CDR1 SGHRS and CDR2 YFSETQ. The CDR3 spans 15 residues. CDR3 loop: CASSFRPGQYFEQYF. The CDR3 coding sequence is TGCGCCAGCAGCTTTAGGCCAGGGCAGTATTTCGAGCAGTACTTC.

The rearrangement uses TRBV6-5 and TRBJ2-5; weak D call: TRBD2 (6 bases). The CDR3 loop spans 12 amino acids. V lost 5 bases and J 11 bases, leaving 15 bases between the germline ends. Looked up from germline, CDR1 is MNHEY and CDR2 is SVGAGI. As DNA, the CDR3 is TGTGCCAGCAGTCCCCCGGGCCGGGAGCAGTACTTC. Protein sequence: CASSPPGREQYF.

The chain is built from TRBV7-8 and TRBJ2-5; tentative D call: TRBD1 (6 bases). The V end was cut by 2 bases, the J end by 3 bases, with 13 bases between. Germline V gene data show CDR1 as SGHVS and CDR2 as FQNEAQ. The CDR3 sequence is 15 residues long. CDR3 region: CASSLLRTEKETQYF. The CDR3 DNA reads as TGTGCCAGCAGCTTACTCCGGACAGAAAAAGAGACCCAGTACTTC.

The CDR3 protein is CSAGQGGYEQYF. DNA for the CDR3: TGCAGCGCTGGACAGGGCGGCTACGAGCAGTACTTC. The chain uses TRBV29-1 and TRBJ2-7; 8 bases agree with TRBD1. The CDR3 is 12 residues long. From germline, CDR1 is SQVTM and CDR2 ANQGSEA. V was pared by 7 bases and J by 3 bases, with 5 bases of the junction left unmatched.

This clone came up a few times. The chain joins TRBV28 to TRBJ2-1, with 11 bases that match TRBD2. The CDR3 runs 16 residues. The V and J ends lost 6 bases and 9 bases, in that order; junction bases with no gene match: 13. Germline V gene lookup returns CDR1 MDHEN and CDR2 SYDVKM. CDR3 DNA sequence: TGTGCCAGCAGGGGGGGTGGGAATAGCGGGAGGGGTGAGCAGTTCTTC. Translated: CASRGGGNSGRGEQFF. Based on the CDR3 plus reference TRBV28 and TRBJ2-1, the full variable domain is DVKVTQSSRYLVKRTGEKVFLECVQDMDHENMFWYRQDPGLGLRLIYFSYDVKMKEKGDIPEGYSVSREKKERFSLILESASTNQTSMYLCASRGGGNSGRGEQFFGPGTRLTVL.

Only a few counts were recorded for this clone. V is TRBV6-5 and J is TRBJ2-5; 7 bases are a match to TRBD2. The CDR3 extends over 15 amino acids. Germline assignment: CDR1 MNHEY and CDR2 SVGAGI. Trimming took 0 bases from V and 1 from J; bases not matched to a gene: 2. The CDR3 sequence is CASSYSSGTQETQYF. The DNA for the CDR3 is TGTGCCAGCAGTTACTCGAGCGGGACCCAAGAGACCCAGTACTTC.

J is TRBJ2-1 and V is TRBV28, with 9 bases that match TRBD1. This CDR3 is built from 16 residues. V shed 4 bases, J shed 8 bases, and the junction held 12 bases outside the gene matches. The germline CDR1 and CDR2 sequences are MDHEN and SYDVKM. CDR3 sequence: CASSSPGQGSGYEQFF. The CDR3 DNA reads as TGTGCCAGCAGTTCACCGGGACAGGGCTCAGGGTATGAGCAGTTCTTC.

This clone was detected a few times. The chain has TRBV6-1 and TRBJ1-5, with a tentative D call TRBD1 (6 bases). V lost 4 bases and J 2 bases, leaving 9 bases between the germline ends. Germline CDR1 MNHNS, CDR2 SASEGT. CDR3 length equals 14 residues. The CDR3, as DNA: TGTGCCAGCAGTGTACAGGGAGGCAATCAGCCCCAGCATTTT. Its protein is CASSVQGGNQPQHF.

The chain couples TRBV11-2 to TRBJ2-2; 7 bases are shared with TRBD1. In germline, CDR1 is SGHAT, CDR2 FQNNGV. The CDR3 contains 14 residues. Trimming at V came to 3 bases and at J to 3 bases, leaving 1 base not matched to a gene. The CDR3 bases are TGTGCCAGCAGCTTGACAGGGCACACCGGGGAGCTGTTTTTT. Translation: CASSLTGHTGELFF.